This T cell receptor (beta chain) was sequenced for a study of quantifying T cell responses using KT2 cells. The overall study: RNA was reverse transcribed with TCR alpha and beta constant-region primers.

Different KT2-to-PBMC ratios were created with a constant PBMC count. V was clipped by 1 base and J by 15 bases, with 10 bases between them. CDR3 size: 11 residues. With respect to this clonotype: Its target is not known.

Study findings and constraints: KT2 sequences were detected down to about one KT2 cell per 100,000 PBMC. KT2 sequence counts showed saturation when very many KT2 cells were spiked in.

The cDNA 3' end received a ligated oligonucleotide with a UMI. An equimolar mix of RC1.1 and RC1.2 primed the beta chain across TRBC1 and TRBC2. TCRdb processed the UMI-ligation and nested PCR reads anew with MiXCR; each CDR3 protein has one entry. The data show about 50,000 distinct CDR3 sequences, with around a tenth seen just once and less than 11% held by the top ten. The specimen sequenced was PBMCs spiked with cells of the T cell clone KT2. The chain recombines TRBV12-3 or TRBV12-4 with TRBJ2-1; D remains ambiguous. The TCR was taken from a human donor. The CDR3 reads CASSLGRWWFF. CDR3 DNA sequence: TGTGCCAGCAGTTTAGGACGGTGGTGGTTCTTC.